Sequencing of this T cell receptor beta chain was carried out in a study of response to subunit inactivated influenza vaccine. TCRdb re-called the RT-PCR reads through MiXCR, storing one row per CDR3 protein. This table holds over 750,000 distinct CDR3 sequences, 21% found once. The sample here was PBMCs from blood, taken around 5 days after vaccination. The source of this sequence is a man in his fifties or sixties who received an inactivated influenza vaccine.

In DNA, the CDR3 is TGCAGTGCTAGGGATCCTTTATCCCGGAGTGGGAATGAGCAGTTCTTC. Amino acid sequence: CSARDPLSRSGNEQFF. The chain uses TRBV20-1 and TRBJ2-1, with no clear D. Trimming stripped 3 bases from V and 7 bases from J, with 22 bases between. The CDR3 sequence is 16 residues long. Germline CDR1 reads DFQATT; CDR2 reads SNEGSKA (reference sequence).